This TCR beta chain comes out of a study of shared clonotypes between healthy human individuals. Study overall: Serving as donors were two women and a few men, whose ages spanned 18 to 49.

Germline CDR1 and CDR2: SEHNR and FQNEAQ (reference sequence). The CDR3 totals 14 residues. V dropped 5 bases and J dropped 5; count of bases not matched to a gene: 7. The donors, all of them Caucasian adults, lived in Nashville, Tennessee. Roughly 90 million PBMCs served as the genomic DNA source for unsorted samples. Data came from immunoSEQ multiplex PCR; TCRdb stores just in-frame clones and leaves some out. Of hundreds of thousands of clones in the sample, around 77% were seen once. The origin of this receptor is a woman between 40 and 50 years old in good health. Some clones in this sample may be carry-over from other donors' samples. The J gene is TRBJ2-3, the V gene TRBV7-9; 7 bases are a match to TRBD1. Sequencing used PBMCs. CDR3: CASSPQAGGDTQYF. The CDR3 DNA is TGTGCCAGCAGCCCCCAGGCAGGGGGAGATACGCAGTATTTT.